Each of the 11 T cell receptor beta chains below was sequenced from the same sample in a study of cytomegalovirus exposure and HLA in healthy donors. Primers: 60 Vbeta forward and 13 Jbeta reverse. Libraries were prepared by immunoSEQ multiplex PCR; TCRdb keeps only in-frame clonotypes and omits some of them. The sample lists about 140,000 clones, about four fifths occurring once. The specimen was PBMCs. These receptors came from a man between 40 and 49 years old in good health and CMV-seropositive.

This clone was observed once. The CDR3, as DNA: TGTGCCAGCAGAGTAACTAGTAAAGGGGGAGATACGCAGTATTTT. Translating gives CASRVTSKGGDTQYF. V gene TRBV6-6 combines with J gene TRBJ2-3, with D possibly TRBD1 on 6 matching bases. Trimming took 6 bases from V and 5 from J, leaving 18 bases between them. Per germline, CDR1 MNHNY and CDR2 SVGAGI (reference sequence). CDR3 length: 15 residues.

This rearrangement joins TRBV19 to TRBJ1-2; 12 bases are shared with TRBD1. CDR1 and CDR2 from the germline V gene are LNHDA and SQIVND (reference sequence). This CDR3 is 15 amino acids long. V shed 11 bases and J 4 bases; nucleotides not matched to a gene: 11. The CDR3 loop is CAARDRGPLGYGYTF. In DNA form, the CDR3 reads TGTGCCGCGAGGGACAGGGGGCCCCTCGGCTATGGCTACACCTTC.

The CDR3 is CASSDRAFYNSPLHF. The CDR3 DNA sequence: TGTGCCAGCAGTGACAGAGCTTTCTATAATTCACCCCTCCACTTT. The gene calls are TRBV27 and TRBJ1-6; D is possibly TRBD1 (5 bases). V was trimmed by 5 bases and J by 3 bases, leaving 11 bases between them. The CDR3 is 15 amino acids. Looked up from germline, CDR1 is MNHEY and CDR2 is SMNVEV (reference sequence).

V usage is TRBV5-1 and J usage is TRBJ2-7; 9 bases match TRBD2. Germline V gives CDR1 SGHRS, CDR2 YFSETQ. The ends lost 4 bases at V and 4 bases at J; junction bases unmatched: 12. This CDR3 contains 16 residues. CDR3 in amino acids: CASSPAGAGGGYEQYF. In DNA, the CDR3 is TGCGCCAGCAGCCCGGCCGGAGCGGGAGGTGGTTACGAGCAGTACTTC.

The rearrangement links TRBV7-3 to TRBJ2-1; 7 bases are shared with TRBD2. CDR3 length: 12 residues. The germline gives CDR1 SGHTA, CDR2 FQGTGA. Losses at the gene ends were 2 bases for V and 10 bases for J; bases not matched to a gene: 2. The CDR3 nucleotides are TGTGCCAGCAGCTTAGCAGCGGGAGAGCAGTTCTTC. Protein sequence: CASSLAAGEQFF.

This rearrangement joins TRBV27 to TRBJ2-7; D might be TRBD1 (5 bases). Trimming removed 4 bases from V and 3 bases from J, with 16 bases in between. CDR1 is MNHEY and CDR2 is SMNVEV in the germline V gene (reference sequence). The length of the CDR3 is 15 residues. CDR3 sequence: CASSSRDSGSYEQYF. The CDR3 DNA is TGTGCCAGCAGTTCCCGTGACAGTGGAAGCTACGAGCAGTACTTC.

This clone was seen only once. The chain has TRBV19 and TRBJ1-1; TRBD1 matches 8 bases. The CDR3 length is 15 residues. Germline CDR1 reads LNHDA; CDR2 reads SQIVND (reference sequence). V shed 1 base, J shed 5 bases, and the junction held 6 bases outside the gene matches. CDR3 DNA: TGTGCCAGTAGTATAGCACTCGGACAGGGAACTGAAGCTTTCTTT. Protein: CASSIALGQGTEAFF.

The chain is built from TRBV9 and TRBJ2-3; D uncertain. The V end lost 3 bases, the J end lost 7 bases, and 9 bases lay between the germline ends. Per the germline V gene, CDR1 is SGDLS and CDR2 is YYNGEE. This CDR3 has 12 amino acids. The CDR3, as DNA: TGTGCCAGCAGCGACAGTCAAAATACGCAGTATTTT. Amino acids: CASSDSQNTQYF.

This chain links TRBV6-1 with TRBJ1-2; D might be TRBD1 (5 bases). Germline lookup yields CDR1 MNHNS and CDR2 SASEGT. V shed 3 bases and J shed 7 bases, with 12 bases lying between them. The CDR3 is 13 amino acids. Written as DNA, the CDR3 is TGTGCCAGCAGTGATAACAGGCTCAGTGGCTACACCTTC. Translating gives CASSDNRLSGYTF.

On this clone itself: Compared with germline, one end of the junction differs, possibly owing to a read error. V is TRBV7-9 and J is TRBJ2-7; 8 bases match TRBD1. The CDR3 runs 14 residues. Germline CDR1 SEHNR, CDR2 FQNEAQ (reference sequence). The CDR3 sequence: CSSSPRDRLYEQYF. The CDR3 DNA is TGTTCCAGCAGCCCCCGGGACAGGCTTTACGAGCAGTACTTC.

The chain recombines TRBV4-1 with TRBJ2-3; 9 positions match TRBD1. The CDR3 is 16 residues long. J gave up 2 bases and V 4 bases, and 7 bases lay outside the gene matches. Per germline, CDR1 MGHRA and CDR2 YSYEKL. The DNA for the CDR3 is TGCGCCAGCAGCCGTGGGGGGACAGGGCTCACAGATACGCAGTATTTT. Translating it yields CASSRGGTGLTDTQYF.